The source of this T cell receptor (beta chain) is a study of shared clonotypes between healthy human individuals. Whole-study results and caveats: When naive CD4 clonotypes were compared across a few donors, approximately 4.9% were shared. Memory subsets generally showed smaller estimated richness than naive subsets did. Against clonotypes common to all four donors, non-shared ones had lower generation probabilities.

Germline V CDR1 and CDR2: SEHNR, FQNEAQ (reference sequence). This CDR3 contains 15 residues. V was pared by 6 bases and J by 3 bases, with 10 bases of the junction left unmatched. Naive CD8 cells lacked CD45RO and underwent positive selection for CCR7, leaving out terminally differentiated effector memory CD45RA+ cells. Every subset had its genomic DNA shared out evenly among several immunoSEQ plates. TCRdb's copy holds only in-frame clones and misses some; the assay was immunoSEQ multiplex PCR. This sample has 760,000 or so clones, with 96% found just once. This clone was recorded a few times. The target antigen is unknown.

Sequenced input: naive CD8+ T cells sorted from blood. The clonotype was recovered from a man between 25 and 39 years old in good health. The chain combines TRBV7-9 with TRBJ2-5; TRBD1 agrees at 7 bases. Here the CDR3 DNA reads TGTGCCAGCAGGGATTTCAGGGGGACCAAAGAGACCCAGTACTTC. Translating it yields CASRDFRGTKETQYF.